Below, 3 T cell receptor beta chains from the same sample are listed, as sequenced in a study of read filtering for tumor transcriptome and immune sequencing. The library was built from roughly 400 ng RNA with molecular barcoded adaptors for alpha/delta and beta/gamma chains. MiXCR, applied by TCRdb to the reads, yields one record per CDR3 protein. The sample carries 50,000 or so distinct CDR3 sequences, around 19% recorded once. Sequenced input: a population of CD138-negative cells sorted from bone marrow. The receptor set was obtained from a donor at least 40 years old with multiple myeloma.

Concerning this clonotype: Being one base from a much bigger clone, this may be a read error. The chain couples TRBV6-6 to TRBJ2-7, with D possibly being TRBD2 (7 bases). The CDR3 is 14 amino acids. Trimming left V 6 bases short and J 1 base short, with 13 bases between. Germline V gives CDR1 MNHNY, CDR2 SVGAGI (reference sequence). The CDR3 region is CASRWGGASYEQYF. CDR3 DNA sequence: TGTGCCAGCAGATGGGGGGGGGCATCCTACGAGCAGTACTTC.

This clonotype was recorded many times. The DNA of the CDR3 is TGTGCCAGCAAATTCGCGCCGAACACTGAAGCTTTCTTT. Amino acids: CASKFAPNTEAFF. The chain employs TRBV12-3 or TRBV12-4 and TRBJ1-1; D not resolved. Trimming stripped 7 bases from V and 1 base from J, with 10 bases between. CDR3 length: 13 amino acids.

The J gene is TRBJ1-5, the V gene TRBV2; no clear D gene. Germline V gives CDR1 SNHLY, CDR2 FYNNEI. The V gene lost 3 bases and the J gene lost 4 bases, with 10 bases spanning the gap. The CDR3 extends over 14 amino acids. The CDR3 loop reads CASSEGLKNQPQHF. The CDR3 DNA sequence: TGTGCCAGCAGTGAGGGGTTAAAAAATCAGCCCCAGCATTTT.